This record covers a single T cell receptor beta chain. As yet, its antigen is unknown. These data belong to a study of STAT5B mutations in CD4+ large granular lymphocyte leukemia. At the level of the study: Among healthy donors, a particular HLA allele went with more CDR3 'QG' motifs.

TCRdb's copy holds only in-frame clones and misses some; the assay was immunoSEQ multiplex PCR. The sample shows over 30,000 clones, roughly 80% of them seen only once. Study-wide points: Without putative leukemic clones, patient CD4-sorted repertoires remained more clonal than healthy CD4+ repertoires.

Trimming at V came to 4 bases and at J to 0 bases, leaving 8 bases not matched to a gene. Germline loops: CDR1 SEHNR, CDR2 FQNEAQ (reference sequence). The CDR3 extends over 19 amino acids. Controls came from buffy coats of healthy blood donors. The V and J genes are TRBV7-9 and TRBJ2-5; 16 bases line up with TRBD2. The source material was CD4+ T cells from blood buffy coats. The clonotype originates from a human donor in good health. The CDR3 is CASSSGLAGGLLDQETQYF. In DNA form, the CDR3 reads TGTGCCAGCAGCTCGGGACTAGCGGGAGGGCTTCTGGACCAAGAGACCCAGTACTTC. The variable domain in full, with the rest retrieved from reference TRBV7-9 and TRBJ2-5, is DTGVSQNPRHKITKRGQNVTFRCDPISEHNRLYWYRQTLGQGPEFLTYFQNEAQLEKSRLLSDRFSAERPKGSFSTLEIQRTEQGDSAMYLCASSSGLAGGLLDQETQYFGPGTRLLVL.